This paragraph covers one T cell receptor beta chain sequence. This specimen comes from a study of CD8 T cells in Susac syndrome. CDR1 and CDR2 (germline): DFQATT, SNEGSKA (reference sequence). The CDR3 is made up of 16 amino acids. Trimming took 4 bases from V and 4 from J; bases not matched to a gene: 16. Reverse transcription of about 0.5 to 1 ug RNA was carried out with random hexamers. MiXCR was run by TCRdb on the immunoSEQ multiplex PCR reads, yielding one entry per CDR3 protein. Here the sample spans roughly 140,000 distinct CDR3 sequences, approximately 94% being singletons. The chain carries TRBV20-1 and TRBJ2-7, with 7 positions matching TRBD1. This receptor was taken from a human donor with Susac syndrome. The specimen was CD4+ T cells from PBMCs. The chain's CDR3 is CSANKLGTGTDYEQYF. CDR3 DNA sequence: TGCAGTGCTAACAAGTTAGGAACCGGGACAGATTACGAGCAGTACTTC.